A single sample gave rise to the 18 T cell receptor beta chains below, sequenced in a study of CD8 T cell repertoires and HIV-1 epitope variants. No antigen is known for these receptors. Data came from immunoSEQ multiplex PCR; TCRdb stores just in-frame clones and leaves some out. The sample lists some 7,000 clones; 60% to 70% were seen once. Sequenced sample: cultured CD8+ T cells derived from PBMCs. These receptors originate from a male donor with HIV.

This clone showed up just a few times. This sequence joins TRBV7-8 and TRBJ1-1; unclear D gene. Deletions cut 1 base from V and 4 bases from J, with 4 bases between. Germline CDR1 and CDR2: SGHVS and FQNEAQ. The CDR3 is made up of 12 amino acids. The CDR3 nucleotides read TGTGCCAGCAGCTTAGAAATCACTGAAGCTTTCTTT. Protein product: CASSLEITEAFF.

This clone qualifies as large. V gene TRBV29-1 combines with J gene TRBJ2-3; maybe TRBD2 (5 bases). The CDR3 spans 14 residues. V shed 7 bases and J shed 2 bases, with 16 bases lying between them. CDR1 SQVTM and CDR2 ANQGSEA come from the germline V gene. CDR3 DNA: TGCAGCGCGGCGGGCACCGAGTCCACAGATACGCAGTATTTT. It is translated as CSAAGTESTDTQYF.

J is TRBJ1-1 and V is TRBV4-3; D possibly corresponds to TRBD1 (5 bases). Trimming took off 0 bases at V and 1 base at J, with 9 bases between the two ends. Germline V gives CDR1 LGHNA, CDR2 YSLEER. The CDR3 totals 15 residues. CDR3 in amino acids: CASSQDRGRNTEAFF. CDR3 DNA sequence: TGCGCCAGCAGCCAAGATAGGGGCCGGAACACTGAAGCTTTCTTT.

The chain has TRBV5-6 and TRBJ2-7; TRBD1 agrees at 7 bases. With 4 bases clipped from V and 7 bases from J, the junction kept 14 bases outside the gene matches. Germline V gene data show CDR1 as SGHDT and CDR2 as YYEEEE. The CDR3 extends over 15 amino acids. The CDR3: CASSQFRQGVLEQYF. The CDR3 DNA sequence: TGTGCCAGCAGCCAATTCCGACAGGGAGTCCTAGAGCAGTACTTC.

The chain joins TRBV28 to TRBJ2-5; D remains ambiguous. Germline CDR1 is MDHEN and CDR2 is SYDVKM. V was shortened by 4 bases and J by 1 base, with 13 bases between the two germline ends. The CDR3 sequence is 15 residues long. This CDR3 reads CASSSPDMSQETQYF. CDR3 sequence (DNA): TGTGCCAGCAGTTCCCCTGACATGTCCCAAGAGACCCAGTACTTC. Combining the CDR3 with reference TRBV28 and TRBJ2-5 gives the whole variable domain DVKVTQSSRYLVKRTGEKVFLECVQDMDHENMFWYRQDPGLGLRLIYFSYDVKMKEKGDIPEGYSVSREKKERFSLILESASTNQTSMYLCASSSPDMSQETQYFGPGTRLLVL.

There are a few counts of this clone. The chain recombines TRBV9 with TRBJ1-1; D gene uncertain. The CDR3 sequence is 15 residues long. Germline V lookup: CDR1 SGDLS, CDR2 YYNGEE. The germline V and J ends were trimmed by 4 bases and 1 base, with 14 bases remaining between them. CDR3 DNA: TGTGCCAGCAGCCCAGGCGGGGAAACGAACACTGAAGCTTTCTTT. This encodes CASSPGGETNTEAFF.

The CDR3 nucleotides read TGTGCCAGCAGGGGGACAGGAGGCACAGATACGCAGTATTTT. Its protein product is CASRGTGGTDTQYF. The J gene is TRBJ2-3, the V gene TRBV25-1; TRBD1 aligns across 8 bases. Per the germline V gene, CDR1 is MGHDK and CDR2 is SYGVNS. CDR3 length: 14 amino acids. The ends lost 6 bases at V and 1 base at J; junction bases unmatched: 3.

V and J are TRBV13 and TRBJ1-1; 11 bases are a match to TRBD1. With V trimmed by 3 bases and J by 0 bases, 6 bases remained unmatched. CDR1 and CDR2 from the germline V gene are PRHDT and FYEKMQ (reference sequence). The CDR3 sequence is 17 residues long. The CDR3 DNA is TGTGCCAGCAGCTTTTGGACAGGGGGCGAGGTGAACACTGAAGCTTTCTTT. Its protein is CASSFWTGGEVNTEAFF.

The genes are TRBV6-6 and TRBJ2-5; 12 bases agree with TRBD2. The CDR3 is 14 amino acids. From germline, CDR1 is MNHNY and CDR2 SVGAGI (reference sequence). J gave up 5 bases and V 10 bases, and 8 bases lay outside the gene matches. The CDR3 loop is CATKLAGGRETQYF. The CDR3 DNA reads TGTGCCACCAAACTAGCGGGGGGCCGGGAGACCCAGTACTTC.

V gene TRBV7-9 combines with J gene TRBJ2-5; D not certain. Between the trimmed V and J ends, which lost 1 base and 0 bases, there was a span of 6 bases. The CDR3 contains 14 residues. Germline-derived CDR1 and CDR2 are SEHNR and FQNEAQ (reference sequence). This chain's CDR3 is CASSLDRYQETQYF. As DNA, the CDR3 is TGTGCCAGCAGCTTAGATCGTTACCAAGAGACCCAGTACTTC.

The sample holds one count of this clone. The chain uses TRBV12-5 and TRBJ2-6, with TRBD2 matching over 8 bases. The CDR3 is made up of 17 amino acids. V lost 11 bases and J lost 1; bases outside the gene matches: 13. The germline V gene has CDR1 LGHNT and CDR2 FRNRAP. CDR3 nucleotide sequence: TGTGCTGGTACGCCTAGCGGGCGTCGTTCTGGGGCCAACGTCCTGACTTTC. It is translated as CAGTPSGRRSGANVLTF.

The genes are TRBV11-2 and TRBJ2-7; the match to TRBD1 covers 7 bases. Germline assignment: CDR1 SGHAT and CDR2 FQNNGV. Unmatched junction bases numbered 8, after V lost 3 bases and J lost 6 bases. There are 14 residues in the CDR3. As DNA, the CDR3 is TGTGCCAGCAGCTTGGGCCAGGGGGTAGCCGAGCAGTACTTC. Translation gives CASSLGQGVAEQYF. The full variable domain, rest sourced from reference TRBV11-2 and TRBJ2-7, is EAGVAQSPRYKIIEKRQSVAFWCNPISGHATLYWYQQILGQGPKLLIQFQNNGVVDDSQLPKDRFSAERLKGVDSTLKIQPAKLEDSAVYLCASSLGQGVAEQYFGPGTRLTVT.

The CDR3 coding sequence is TGCGCCAGCAGCCAAGTTGGTAGGGGACTAAGCAATGAGCAGTTCTTC. Translating gives CASSQVGRGLSNEQFF. V is TRBV4-3 and J is TRBJ2-1; the match to TRBD2 covers 7 bases. This CDR3 spans 16 amino acids. After removal of 1 base from V and 6 bases from J, the junction contained 9 bases not matched to a gene. Looked up from germline, CDR1 is LGHNA and CDR2 is YSLEER.

The chain carries TRBV2 and TRBJ2-7; D is possibly TRBD1 (6 bases). This CDR3 is built from 14 residues. Trimming pared 4 bases from V and 0 bases from J, leaving 10 bases between. Germline-derived CDR1 and CDR2 are SNHLY and FYNNEI. The CDR3 nucleotides read TGTGCCAGCAGTGTGGACAGTGGCTCCTACGAGCAGTACTTC. Translating gives CASSVDSGSYEQYF.

This chain links TRBV6-1 with TRBJ2-2; the D is unclear. Deletions cut 8 bases from V and 0 bases from J, with 10 bases between. CDR1 and CDR2 from the germline V gene are MNHNS and SASEGT. The CDR3 is 14 amino acids. CDR3 in DNA: TGTGCCAGCTTTACGAACTCGAACACCGGGGAGCTGTTTTTT. Translating it yields CASFTNSNTGELFF.

This chain connects TRBV4-2 to TRBJ1-1; TRBD1 aligns across 7 bases. CDR1 and CDR2 from the germline V gene are LGHNA and YNFKEQ. With V trimmed by 4 bases and J by 1 base, 0 bases remained unmatched. This CDR3 region has 13 residues. CDR3: CASSRQGNTEAFF. The CDR3 DNA reads TGTGCCAGCAGCCGACAGGGGAACACTGAAGCTTTCTTT.

The chain combines TRBV28 with TRBJ1-4; TRBD1 matches at 7 bases. The CDR3 has 15 residues. V was pared by 7 bases and J by 7 bases, with 12 bases of the junction left unmatched. CDR1 and CDR2 from the germline V gene are MDHEN and SYDVKM. The CDR3 protein is CASKMRGQLIEKLFF. Written as DNA, the CDR3 is TGTGCCAGCAAGATGAGGGGGCAATTGATTGAAAAACTGTTTTTT.

The V and J genes are TRBV4-2 and TRBJ2-3; 12 bases agree with TRBD2. With 0 bases clipped from V and 2 bases from J, the junction kept 9 bases outside the gene matches. Germline CDR1 reads LGHNA; CDR2 reads YNFKEQ. CDR3 length: 19 amino acids. The CDR3 reads CASSQEGAGTSGLTDTQYF. Here the CDR3 DNA reads TGTGCCAGCAGCCAAGAGGGCGCCGGGACTAGCGGGCTCACAGATACGCAGTATTTT.